This T cell receptor beta chain was sequenced for a study of identical twins. The study's findings and limits: Conclusions rested on cross-sectional statistics rather than following the same donors. Insertions were fewer in abundant cord blood beta clonotypes, whereas memory repertoires showed none of this pattern. Some out-of-frame alpha sequences were shared by twins, and these showed excess low generation probability.

With template switching, a universal primer site was added, and the cDNA carried unique molecular identifiers. Each CDR3 protein is one row after TCRdb ran MiXCR on the 5' RACE reads. The data contain around 670,000 distinct CDR3 sequences, less than 7% of them singletons. Germline V gene data show CDR1 as LNHNV and CDR2 as YYDKDF (reference sequence). Trimming stripped 6 bases from V and 4 bases from J, with 12 bases between. The CDR3 extends over 13 amino acids. Concerning this clonotype: Its antigen is unidentified.

Sequenced input: naive T cells sorted from blood. The sequence came from a man younger than 35 in good health. This rearrangement joins TRBV15 to TRBJ2-5, with D possibly being TRBD2 (6 bases). The CDR3: CATSRGLRETQYF. The CDR3 DNA reads as TGTGCCACCAGTCGGGGACTTCGAGAGACCCAGTACTTC.